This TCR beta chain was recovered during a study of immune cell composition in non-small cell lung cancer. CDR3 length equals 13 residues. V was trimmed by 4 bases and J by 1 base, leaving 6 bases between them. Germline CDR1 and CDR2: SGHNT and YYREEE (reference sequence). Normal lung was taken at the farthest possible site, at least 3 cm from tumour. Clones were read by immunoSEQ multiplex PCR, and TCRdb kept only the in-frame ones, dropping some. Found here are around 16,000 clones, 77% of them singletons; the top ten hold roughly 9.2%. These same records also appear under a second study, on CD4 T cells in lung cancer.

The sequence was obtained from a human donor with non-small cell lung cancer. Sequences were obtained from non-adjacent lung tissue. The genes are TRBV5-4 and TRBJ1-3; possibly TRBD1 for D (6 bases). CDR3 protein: CASSQGSGNTIYF. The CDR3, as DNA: TGTGCCAGCAGCCAGGGGTCTGGAAACACCATATATTTT.